Presented here are 7 T cell receptor beta chains from one specimen sequenced in a study of tumor and adjacent non-tumor tissue in lung cancer. RNA was extracted from bulk tissue without any cell sorting. The normal lung tissue was taken more than 3 cm from the tumor edge. The library came from three nested PCR rounds adapted from ARM-PCR protocols. TCRdb reprocessed the multiplex PCR reads via MiXCR and lists one record per CDR3 protein. Found here are approximately 110,000 distinct CDR3 sequences, around 57% of them singletons; the top ten hold around 20%. The sequenced material came from distant non-tumor lung tissue. The receptors were sampled from a man aged 55-75 years with non-small cell lung cancer.

A remark on this clonotype: A junction boundary mismatches the germline segment, possibly from a read error. The chain combines TRBV4-2 with TRBJ2-1, with TRBD2 matching over 11 bases. Per the germline V gene, CDR1 is LGHNA and CDR2 is YNFKEQ. CDR3 size: 18 residues. The CDR3 bases are TGTGTCAGCAGCCATCATCTTCAACTAGCGGGAGAAGCAAATGAGCAGTTCTTC. It translates to CVSSHHLQLAGEANEQFF.

Comments on this clonotype: The junction differs from germline at one of its ends, possibly a read error. This chain joins TRBV11-1 and TRBJ1-1; D gene uncertain. CDR3 size: 14 residues. The V gene's germline CDR1 is SGHAT and CDR2 FQDESV (reference sequence). DNA of the CDR3: TGTGCCAACACCTTATCGGCGGGCGAGACTGAAACTTTCTTT. This sequence encodes CANTLSAGETETFF.

This sequence joins TRBV30 and TRBJ2-1; possible D gene TRBD2, 7 bases. V was shortened by 5 bases and J by 4 bases, with 21 bases between the two germline ends. Germline values: CDR1 GTSNPN, CDR2 SVGIG (reference sequence). This CDR3 has 16 amino acids. CDR3 loop: CAWGWGGFWSYNEQFF. The CDR3 region has the DNA TGTGCCTGGGGGTGGGGGGGCTTCTGGTCGTACAATGAGCAGTTCTTC.

About this clonotype: At one of its ends the junction is not consistent with the germline gene, which may arise from a read error. The V call is TRBV12-3 or TRBV12-4, the J call TRBJ2-6; 7 bases are a match to TRBD1. The CDR3 has 15 amino acids. CDR3 region: CATSEQGCGANLLTF. The CDR3 DNA sequence: TGTGCCACTTCGGAACAGGGGTGTGGGGCCAACCTCCTGACTTTC.

This clonotype was counted many times. V usage is TRBV20-1 and J usage is TRBJ2-1, with D possibly matching TRBD2 (5 bases). This CDR3 has 15 residues. Germline V gene data show CDR1 as DFQATT and CDR2 as SNEGSKA (reference sequence). V gave up 0 bases and J gave up 1 base, with 10 bases separating them. The CDR3 DNA sequence: TGCAGTGCTAGAGATGTTCTAGCTTCCTACAATGAGCAGTTCTTC. It yields the protein CSARDVLASYNEQFF.

CDR3 amino acids: CSARAIGGSGTDTQYF. CDR3 coding DNA: TGCAGTGCCAGGGCCATCGGGGGGTCGGGCACAGATACGCAGTATTTT. The rearrangement joins TRBV20-1 to TRBJ2-3, with 7 bases identical to TRBD2. Germline CDR1 DFQATT, CDR2 SNEGSKA (reference sequence). Losses at the gene ends were 6 bases for V and 1 base for J; bases not matched to a gene: 13. The CDR3 consists of 16 residues.

In regard to this clonotype: This may stem from a read error, because a much larger clone lies one nucleotide away. The rearrangement joins TRBV6-2 or TRBV6-3 to TRBJ2-1, with D perhaps TRBD1 or TRBD2 (5 bases each). Looked up from germline, CDR1 is MNHEY and CDR2 is SVGEGT. The CDR3 length is 14 residues. Written as DNA, the CDR3 is TGTGCCAGCAAGGGCGTGGGGGAATACAATGGGCAGTTCTTC. It specifies CASKGVGEYNGQFF.